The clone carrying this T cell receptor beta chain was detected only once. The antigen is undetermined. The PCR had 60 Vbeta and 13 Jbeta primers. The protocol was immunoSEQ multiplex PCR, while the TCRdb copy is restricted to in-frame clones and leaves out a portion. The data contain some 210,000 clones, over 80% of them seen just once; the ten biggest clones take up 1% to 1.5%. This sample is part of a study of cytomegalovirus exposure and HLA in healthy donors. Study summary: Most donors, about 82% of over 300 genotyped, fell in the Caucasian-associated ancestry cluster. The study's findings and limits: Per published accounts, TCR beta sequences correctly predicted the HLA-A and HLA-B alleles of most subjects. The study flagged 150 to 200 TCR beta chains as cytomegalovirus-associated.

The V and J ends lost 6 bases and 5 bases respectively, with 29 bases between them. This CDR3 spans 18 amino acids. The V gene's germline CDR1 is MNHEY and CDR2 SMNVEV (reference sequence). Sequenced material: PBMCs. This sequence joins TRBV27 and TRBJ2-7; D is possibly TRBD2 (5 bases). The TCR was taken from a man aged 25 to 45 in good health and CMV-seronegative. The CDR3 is CASRGDGNGDPTTHEQYF. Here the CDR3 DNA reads TGTGCCAGCAGGGGAGATGGGAACGGCGACCCCACCACCCACGAGCAGTACTTC.